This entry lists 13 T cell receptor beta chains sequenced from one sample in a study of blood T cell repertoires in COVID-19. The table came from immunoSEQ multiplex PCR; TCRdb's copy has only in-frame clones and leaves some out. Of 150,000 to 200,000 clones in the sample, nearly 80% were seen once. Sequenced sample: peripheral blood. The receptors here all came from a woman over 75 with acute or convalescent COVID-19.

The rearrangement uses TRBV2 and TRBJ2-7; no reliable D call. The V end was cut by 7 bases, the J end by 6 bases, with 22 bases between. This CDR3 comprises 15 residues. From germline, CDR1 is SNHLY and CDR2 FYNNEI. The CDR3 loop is CASTVEGGSMAEQYF. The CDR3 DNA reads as TGTGCCAGCACGGTCGAAGGCGGTTCGATGGCCGAGCAGTACTTC.

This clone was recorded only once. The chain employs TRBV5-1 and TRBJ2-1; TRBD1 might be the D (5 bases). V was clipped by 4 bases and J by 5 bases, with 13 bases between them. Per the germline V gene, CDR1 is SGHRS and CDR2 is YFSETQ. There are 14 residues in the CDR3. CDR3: CASSRYQGDNEQFF. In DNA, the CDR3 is TGCGCCAGCAGCCGTTACCAAGGGGACAATGAGCAGTTCTTC.

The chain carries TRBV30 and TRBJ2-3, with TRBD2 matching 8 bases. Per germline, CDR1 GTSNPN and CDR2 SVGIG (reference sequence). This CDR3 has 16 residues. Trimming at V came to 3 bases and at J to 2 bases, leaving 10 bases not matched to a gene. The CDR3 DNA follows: TGTGCCTGGAGCACCTTACTAGCGGAAAACACAGATACGCAGTATTTT. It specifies CAWSTLLAENTDTQYF.

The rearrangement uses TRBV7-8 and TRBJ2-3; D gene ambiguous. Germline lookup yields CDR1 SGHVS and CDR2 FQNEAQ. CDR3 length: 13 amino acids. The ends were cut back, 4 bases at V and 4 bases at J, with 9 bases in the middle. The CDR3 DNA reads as TGTGCCAGCAGCTCGACATCTCCAGATACGCAGTATTTT. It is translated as CASSSTSPDTQYF.

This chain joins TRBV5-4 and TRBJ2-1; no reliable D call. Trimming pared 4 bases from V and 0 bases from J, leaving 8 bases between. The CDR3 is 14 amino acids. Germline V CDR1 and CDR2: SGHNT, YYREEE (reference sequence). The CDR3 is CASSIQSSYNEQFF. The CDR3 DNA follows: TGTGCCAGCAGCATACAGAGCTCCTACAATGAGCAGTTCTTC.

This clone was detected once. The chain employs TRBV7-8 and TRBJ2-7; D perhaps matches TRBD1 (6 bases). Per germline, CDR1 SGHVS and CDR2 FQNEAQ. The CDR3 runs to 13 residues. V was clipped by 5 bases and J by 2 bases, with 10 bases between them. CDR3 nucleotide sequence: TGTGCCAGCAGCCGGACAGTCACCTACGAGCAGTACTTC. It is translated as CASSRTVTYEQYF.

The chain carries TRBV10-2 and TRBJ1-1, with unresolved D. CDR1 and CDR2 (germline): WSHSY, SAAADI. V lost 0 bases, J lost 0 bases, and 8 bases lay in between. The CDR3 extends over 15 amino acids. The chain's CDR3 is CASSESLQVNTEAFF. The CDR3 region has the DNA TGCGCCAGCAGTGAGTCACTCCAAGTGAACACTGAAGCTTTCTTT.

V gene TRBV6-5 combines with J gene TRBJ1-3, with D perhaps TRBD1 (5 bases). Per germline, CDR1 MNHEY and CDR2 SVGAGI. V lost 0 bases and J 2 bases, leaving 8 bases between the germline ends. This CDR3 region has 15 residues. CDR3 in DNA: TGTGCCAGCAGTTACTCGCGGGACGCTGGAAACACCATATATTTT. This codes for CASSYSRDAGNTIYF.

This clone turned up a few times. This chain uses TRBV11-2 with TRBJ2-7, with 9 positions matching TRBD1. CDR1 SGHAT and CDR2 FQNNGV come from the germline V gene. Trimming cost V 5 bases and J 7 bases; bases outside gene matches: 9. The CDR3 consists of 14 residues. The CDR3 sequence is CASSPEQGAGEQYF. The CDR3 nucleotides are TGTGCCAGCAGCCCAGAACAGGGGGCGGGGGAGCAGTACTTC.

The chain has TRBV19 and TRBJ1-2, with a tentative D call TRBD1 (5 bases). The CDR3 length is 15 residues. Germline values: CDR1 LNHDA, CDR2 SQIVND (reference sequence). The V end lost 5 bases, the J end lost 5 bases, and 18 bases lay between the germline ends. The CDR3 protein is CASSGTGLGKYGYTF. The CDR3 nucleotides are TGTGCCAGTAGTGGAACAGGCCTGGGGAAGTATGGCTACACCTTC.

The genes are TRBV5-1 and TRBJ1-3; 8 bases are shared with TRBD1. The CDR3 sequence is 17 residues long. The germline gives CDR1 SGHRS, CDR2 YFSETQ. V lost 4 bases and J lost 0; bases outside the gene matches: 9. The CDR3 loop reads CASSPSAGGLSGNTIYF. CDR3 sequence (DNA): TGCGCCAGCAGCCCATCCGCAGGGGGCCTCTCTGGAAACACCATATATTTT.

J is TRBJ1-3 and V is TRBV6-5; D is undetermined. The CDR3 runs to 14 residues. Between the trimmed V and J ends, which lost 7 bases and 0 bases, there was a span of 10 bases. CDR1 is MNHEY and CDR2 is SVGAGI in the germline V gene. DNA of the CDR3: TGTGCCAGCACAACCGTGAGCTCTGGAAACACCATATATTTT. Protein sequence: CASTTVSSGNTIYF.

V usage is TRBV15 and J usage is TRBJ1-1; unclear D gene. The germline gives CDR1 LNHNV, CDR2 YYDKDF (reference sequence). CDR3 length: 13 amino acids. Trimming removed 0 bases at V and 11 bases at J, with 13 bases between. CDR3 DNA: TGTGCCACCAGCAGAGATCAGGCGGGTGGGGCTTTCTTT. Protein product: CATSRDQAGGAFF.